This TCR beta chain was recorded in a study of cytomegalovirus exposure and HLA in healthy donors. Looking at the study overall: Findings of an earlier analysis included about 120 million unique TCR beta sequences from some 200 million T cells. Study outcomes and limitations: V segments that were indistinguishable, TRBV6-2 and TRBV6-3 among them, were omitted from analysis. Sequencing likely produced, as an artifact, a cluster of highly shared sequence variants. Per published accounts, TCR beta sequences correctly predicted the HLA-A and HLA-B alleles of most subjects.

Vbeta (60) and Jbeta (13) primers were used in the PCR. Assay used: immunoSEQ multiplex PCR; TCRdb lists only in-frame clones, some missing. Here the sample spans 35,000 to 40,000 clones, over 40% being singletons. V dropped 7 bases and J dropped 0; count of bases not matched to a gene: 7. Germline CDR1 reads MGHDK; CDR2 reads SYGVNS. The CDR3 is 15 residues long. On this clone itself: Its antigen remains unidentified.

Sequencing was carried out using PBMCs. V usage is TRBV25-1 and J usage is TRBJ2-5, with 8 nucleotides matching TRBD2. This receptor was taken from a woman in her forties in good health and CMV-seropositive. CDR3 in amino acids: CASIAGNAYQETQYF. The CDR3 nucleotides read TGTGCCAGCATAGCGGGGAACGCGTACCAAGAGACCCAGTACTTC.